These T cell receptor beta chains were read from a single sample in a study of cytomegalovirus exposure and HLA in healthy donors. Sequencing used immunoSEQ multiplex PCR; TCRdb keeps in-frame clones, though not all of them. The sample lists approximately 100,000 clones; about a tenth were seen once. What was sequenced was PBMCs. These receptors were obtained from a man aged 45-60 years in good health and CMV-seropositive. The CDR3 runs from the conserved cysteine through the conserved F or W. Fields, in order: V gene, J gene, CDR3 length, D gene, clone size, CDR3 protein, CDR3 DNA. A D gene is named only where the DNA matches it firmly. For some rows the clone size is stated as once, few or many, or as a class when expanded; others skip it.

>TRBV9|TRBJ2-3|15|TRBD2|few
CASSVGAGDPDTQYF
TGTGCCAGCAGCGTAGGGGCGGGAGATCCAGATACGCAGTATTTT
>TRBV7-3|TRBJ2-1|15|.|.
CASSLAQGYMNEQFF
TGTGCCAGCAGCTTAGCACAGGGTTATATGAATGAGCAGTTCTTC
>TRBV5-4|TRBJ2-1|16|TRBD2|.
CASARVLAATHNEQFF
TGTGCCAGCGCCCGGGTCCTAGCGGCGACCCACAATGAGCAGTTCTTC
>TRBV30|TRBJ2-2|18|TRBD1|few
CAWGNPGQVRSVTGELFF
TGTGCCTGGGGTAATCCGGGACAGGTCAGGTCGGTCACCGGGGAGCTGTTTTTT
>TRBV5-1|TRBJ1-5|16|.|.
CASSFDGYGSNQPQHF
TGCGCCAGCAGCTTTGACGGGTACGGGAGCAATCAGCCCCAGCATTTT
>TRBV14|TRBJ1-4|17|TRBD1|few
CASSTPRRTGTNEKLFF
TGTGCCAGCAGCACTCCAAGGAGGACAGGGACTAATGAAAAACTGTTTTTT
>TRBV29-1|TRBJ1-1|13|.|few
CSVVGQLNTEAFF
TGCAGCGTTGTCGGACAGTTGAACACTGAAGCTTTCTTT
>TRBV18|TRBJ2-1|15|.|.
CASSPNERVYNEQFF
TGTGCCAGCTCACCAAACGAGCGGGTCTACAATGAGCAGTTCTTC
>TRBV27|TRBJ1-2|15|TRBD1|few
CASSPRQGLAYGYTF
TGTGCCAGCAGTCCGCGACAGGGGTTGGCCTATGGCTACACCTTC
>TRBV7-9|TRBJ2-7|17|TRBD2|few
CASSLIPTSGSRYEQYF
TGTGCCAGCAGCTTAATCCCGACTAGCGGGAGTCGATACGAGCAGTACTTC
>TRBV6-5|TRBJ1-2|13|.|.
CASSRRQESGYTF
TGTGCCAGCAGTAGACGGCAGGAATCTGGCTACACCTTC
>TRBV25-1|TRBJ2-7|17|TRBD2|.
CASSEFRVAGSLVEQYF
TGTGCCAGCAGTGAATTTCGAGTAGCGGGGAGCCTAGTGGAGCAGTACTTC
>TRBV29-1|TRBJ2-5|13|TRBD1|.
CSVVAGGTETQYF
TGCAGCGTTGTAGCAGGGGGTACGGAGACCCAGTACTTC
>TRBV14|TRBJ2-1|13|.|.
CASRDPRGNEQFF
TGTGCCAGCAGGGATCCTAGGGGCAATGAGCAGTTCTTC
>TRBV29-1|TRBJ1-1|14|.|few
CSVERGSGNTEAFF
TGCAGCGTTGAGAGGGGGTCAGGGAACACTGAAGCTTTCTTT
>TRBV7-2|TRBJ2-2|15|TRBD2|.
CASSLSGPNTGELFF
TGTGCCAGCAGCCTTAGCGGGCCTAACACCGGGGAGCTGTTTTTT
>TRBV28|TRBJ1-5|14|.|many
CASSLPGSNQPQHF
TGTGCCAGCAGTTTACCGGGATCCAATCAGCCCCAGCATTTT
>TRBV6-6|TRBJ2-7|13|.|few
CASSPPPPGEQYF
TGTGCCAGCAGTCCGCCCCCGCCGGGCGAGCAGTACTTC
>TRBV19|TRBJ1-2|14|.|.
CASSIAGLNYGYTF
TGTGCCAGTAGTATAGCAGGCCTAAACTATGGCTACACCTTC
>TRBV7-8|TRBJ2-6|16|.|.
CASSLVPNSGANVLTF
TGTGCCAGCAGCTTAGTCCCTAATTCGGGGGCCAACGTCCTGACTTTC
>TRBV28|TRBJ2-1|14|TRBD2|few
CASSFSGSEDEQFF
TGTGCCAGCAGTTTCAGCGGGAGTGAGGATGAGCAGTTCTTC
>TRBV10-1|TRBJ2-5|13|TRBD2|few
CASSGGRAETQYF
TGCGCCAGCAGTGGGGGGAGGGCAGAGACCCAGTACTTC
>TRBV30|TRBJ1-6|17|TRBD1|few
CAWSSDRVGDVVSPLHF
TGTGCCTGGAGTTCTGACAGGGTCGGGGACGTCGTTTCACCCCTCCACTTT
>TRBV19|TRBJ2-2|16|.|.
CASSIDLGTTTGELFF
TGTGCCAGTAGTATAGATCTTGGGACAACCACCGGGGAGCTGTTTTTT
>TRBV10-3|TRBJ2-7|15|.|.
CAISEGGDSIYEQYF
TGTGCCATCAGTGAGGGAGGGGATAGTATCTACGAGCAGTACTTC
>TRBV6-1|TRBJ1-5|14|TRBD1|few
CASVRGQSNQPQHF
TGTGCCAGCGTCAGGGGGCAGAGCAATCAGCCCCAGCATTTT
>TRBV30|TRBJ2-1|14|.|few
CAWSVGGEVNEQFF
TGTGCCTGGAGTGTCGGGGGAGAGGTCAATGAGCAGTTCTTC
>TRBV13|TRBJ1-1|11|.|few
CASSTRGKAFF
TGTGCCAGCAGCACCCGAGGAAAAGCTTTCTTT
>TRBV27|TRBJ1-4|15|.|few
CASSLLGGIGEKLFF
TGTGCCAGCAGTTTATTGGGGGGGATCGGCGAAAAACTGTTTTTT
>TRBV5-6|TRBJ1-4|14|TRBD1|few
CASSLKGAGEKLFF
TGTGCCAGCAGCTTAAAGGGGGCGGGTGAAAAACTGTTTTTT
>TRBV6-1|TRBJ2-7|15|TRBD1|few
CASSLRQGAFFEQYF
TGTGCCAGCAGTCTTCGACAGGGGGCTTTCTTTGAGCAGTACTTC
>TRBV7-3|TRBJ2-1|15|.|few
CASSKAAEPYNEQFF
TGTGCCAGCAGCAAGGCAGCGGAGCCGTACAATGAGCAGTTCTTC
>TRBV9|TRBJ1-2|15|TRBD1|.
CASSETTGANYGYTF
TGTGCCAGCAGCGAGACGACAGGGGCTAACTATGGCTACACCTTC
>TRBV5-1|TRBJ1-2|15|TRBD1|few
CASSEGTGTAYGYTF
TGCGCCAGCAGCGAAGGCACCGGGACAGCTTATGGCTACACCTTC
>TRBV11-2|TRBJ1-1|15|.|.
CASLPSGGWHTEAFF
TGTGCCAGCCTGCCTAGCGGGGGGTGGCACACTGAAGCTTTCTTT
>TRBV5-1|TRBJ1-1|14|.|few
CASSLAQGNTEAFF
TGCGCCAGCAGCTTGGCCCAGGGGAACACTGAAGCTTTCTTT
>TRBV28|TRBJ2-1|16|.|.
CASSFAGRGGGNEQFF
TGTGCCAGCAGTTTCGCCGGCCGAGGGGGGGGCAATGAGCAGTTCTTC
>TRBV28|TRBJ2-7|17|.|.
CASSPRTTGGRDYEQYF
TGTGCCAGCAGCCCCCGTACCACAGGCGGCCGTGACTACGAGCAGTACTTC
>TRBV30|TRBJ2-7|16|TRBD1|.
CAWKMSDRDRGREQYF
TGTGCCTGGAAAATGTCGGATCGGGACAGGGGACGCGAGCAGTACTTC
>TRBV9|TRBJ1-2|15|TRBD1|.
CASSPQGLINYGYTF
TGTGCCAGCAGCCCACAGGGGCTGATTAACTATGGCTACACCTTC
>TRBV6-5|TRBJ1-1|13|.|.
CASQTKWNTEAFF
TGTGCCAGCCAGACAAAATGGAACACTGAAGCTTTCTTT
>TRBV9|TRBJ1-6|14|.|.
CASSDLPRDSPLHF
TGTGCCAGCAGCGACTTACCTCGAGATTCACCCCTCCACTTT
>TRBV6-1|TRBJ2-1|15|TRBD2|.
CASSTSSGSYNEQFF
TGTGCCAGCAGTACCTCTAGCGGCTCCTACAATGAGCAGTTCTTC
>TRBV4-1|TRBJ1-1|15|TRBD1|few
CASSQVGTEDTEAFF
TGCGCCAGCAGCCAAGTGGGGACAGAGGACACTGAAGCTTTCTTT
>TRBV19|TRBJ2-1|16|TRBD1|.
CASSPTGESSYNEQFF
TGTGCCAGTAGCCCTACAGGGGAAAGCTCCTACAATGAGCAGTTCTTC
>TRBV28|TRBJ1-1|15|TRBD1|.
CASSLQGALNTEAFF
TGTGCCAGCAGTTTGCAGGGGGCCTTGAACACTGAAGCTTTCTTT
>TRBV28|TRBJ1-5|16|TRBD1|.
CASSLWTGGGERPQHF
TGTGCCAGCAGTTTATGGACAGGGGGGGGTGAGCGGCCCCAGCATTTT
>TRBV6-5|TRBJ1-2|12|TRBD1|few
CASQDRGHGYTF
TGTGCCAGCCAGGACAGGGGACATGGCTACACCTTC
>TRBV28|TRBJ2-3|16|TRBD1|few
CASIRGGQGATDTQYF
TGTGCCAGCATCCGCGGGGGACAGGGGGCAACAGATACGCAGTATTTT
>TRBV6-5|TRBJ2-5|11|.|few
CASSRAETQYF
TGTGCCAGCAGTCGAGCAGAGACCCAGTACTTC
>TRBV19|TRBJ2-1|13|TRBD1|.
CASSTTGSNEQFF
TGTGCCAGTAGCACGACAGGGTCCAATGAGCAGTTCTTC
>TRBV5-1|TRBJ2-1|15|.|.
CASSLDGRDYNEQFF
TGCGCCAGCAGCTTGGACGGCAGGGACTACAATGAGCAGTTCTTC
>TRBV2|TRBJ1-5|15|TRBD1|.
CASSGGTGGNQPQHF
TGTGCCAGCAGTGGGGGGACAGGGGGCAATCAGCCCCAGCATTTT
>TRBV18|TRBJ2-1|16|TRBD2|few
CASSVRTSGAFYEQFF
TGTGCCAGCTCAGTGAGGACTAGCGGGGCCTTTTATGAGCAGTTCTTC
>TRBV9|TRBJ2-5|15|.|few
CASSVVMWRAETQYF
TGTGCCAGCAGCGTAGTTATGTGGCGGGCGGAGACCCAGTACTTC
>TRBV5-4|TRBJ2-1|14|TRBD1|.
CASSFGTGINEQFF
TGTGCCAGCAGCTTTGGGACAGGTATAAATGAGCAGTTCTTC
>TRBV7-6|TRBJ2-7|15|.|few
CASSLAEGASYEQYF
TGTGCCAGCAGCTTAGCGGAGGGGGCATCCTACGAGCAGTACTTC
>TRBV19|TRBJ1-1|19|TRBD1|many
CASSIPISTGAQLNTEAFF
TGTGCCAGTAGTATACCCATAAGCACAGGGGCCCAACTGAACACTGAAGCTTTCTTT
>TRBV7-3|TRBJ2-5|16|TRBD1|few
CASSPQGVGVGETQYF
TGTGCCAGCAGCCCCCAGGGGGTGGGAGTAGGAGAGACCCAGTACTTC